This T cell receptor (beta chain) was captured by sequencing in a study of cytomegalovirus exposure and HLA in healthy donors. The germline V gene encodes CDR1 MNHEY and CDR2 SMNVEV (reference sequence). The CDR3 is made up of 15 amino acids. V lost 6 bases to trimming and J lost 4 bases; unmatched junction nucleotides: 10. Concerning this clone itself: The antigen is unknown.

Points from the study as a whole: TCR beta V segments were, for the most part, productive about 90% or about 30% of the time in an earlier analysis. Later analysis demonstrated an association between a missense DCLRE1C variant and TCR beta V- and J-gene trimming.

Use of 60 Vbeta and 13 Jbeta primers characterized the PCR. The assay was immunoSEQ multiplex PCR, and TCRdb's table has in-frame clones only and misses some. Of 160,000 or so clones listed, around 81% are singletons. Sequenced sample: PBMCs. This sequence was found in a man aged 35 to 55 in good health and CMV-seronegative. This sequence joins TRBV27 and TRBJ2-3; TRBD2 matches at 7 bases. This chain's CDR3 is CASSHPGGSADTQYF. As DNA, the CDR3 is TGTGCCAGCAGCCACCCCGGCGGGAGTGCAGATACGCAGTATTTT.